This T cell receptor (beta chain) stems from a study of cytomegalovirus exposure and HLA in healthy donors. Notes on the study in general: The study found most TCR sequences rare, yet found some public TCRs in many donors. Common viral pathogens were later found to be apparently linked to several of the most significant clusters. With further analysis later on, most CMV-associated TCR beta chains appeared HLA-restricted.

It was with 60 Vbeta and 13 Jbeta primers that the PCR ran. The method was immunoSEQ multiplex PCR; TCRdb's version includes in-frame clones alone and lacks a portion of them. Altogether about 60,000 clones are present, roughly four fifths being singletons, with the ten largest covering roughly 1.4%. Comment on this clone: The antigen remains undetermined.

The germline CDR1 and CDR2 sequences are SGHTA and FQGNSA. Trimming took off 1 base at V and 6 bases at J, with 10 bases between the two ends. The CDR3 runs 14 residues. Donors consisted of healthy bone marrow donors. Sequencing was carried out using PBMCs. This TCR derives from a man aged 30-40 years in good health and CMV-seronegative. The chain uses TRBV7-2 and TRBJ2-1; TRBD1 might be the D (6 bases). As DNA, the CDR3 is TGTGCCAGCAGCTTAGGGACAGTGCCCAATGAGCAGTTCTTC. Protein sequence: CASSLGTVPNEQFF.